Given below is one TCR beta chain in context. This entry belongs to a study of monozygotic twins with inflammatory bowel disease. Per donor there was one draw, yielding a blood sample of roughly 2.3 ml. From germline, CDR1 is SGHDT and CDR2 YYEEEE. This CDR3 region has 16 residues. TCRdb reprocessed the 5' RACE reads and keeps a single row for each CDR3 protein, giving no DNA. The ten top clones account for around 2%, within a sample of approximately 330,000 distinct CDR3 sequences. V gene TRBV5-6 combines with J gene TRBJ2-3; TCRdb outputs TRBD1, but without DNA this stays unchecked. This TCR came from a human donor with ulcerative colitis or Crohn's disease, or a healthy co-twin of an affected twin (not recorded which). The sample consisted of blood. This chain's CDR3 is CASSHRDRVYTDTQYF.